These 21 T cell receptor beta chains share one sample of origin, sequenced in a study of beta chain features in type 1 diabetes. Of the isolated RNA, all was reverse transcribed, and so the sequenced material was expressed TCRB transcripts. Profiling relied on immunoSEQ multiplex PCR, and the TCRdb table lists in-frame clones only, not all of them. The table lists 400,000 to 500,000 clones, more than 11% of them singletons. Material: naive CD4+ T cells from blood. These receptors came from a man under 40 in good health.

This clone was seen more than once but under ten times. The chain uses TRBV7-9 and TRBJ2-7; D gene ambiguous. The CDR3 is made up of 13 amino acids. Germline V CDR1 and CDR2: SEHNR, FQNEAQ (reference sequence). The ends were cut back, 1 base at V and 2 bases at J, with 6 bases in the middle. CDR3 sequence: CASSLGVPYEQYF. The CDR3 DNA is TGTGCCAGCAGCTTAGGGGTCCCCTACGAGCAGTACTTC. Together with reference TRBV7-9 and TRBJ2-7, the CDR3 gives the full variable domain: DTGVSQNPRHKITKRGQNVTFRCDPISEHNRLYWYRQTLGQGPEFLTYFQNEAQLEKSRLLSDRFSAERPKGSFSTLEIQRTEQGDSAMYLCASSLGVPYEQYFGPGTRLTVT.

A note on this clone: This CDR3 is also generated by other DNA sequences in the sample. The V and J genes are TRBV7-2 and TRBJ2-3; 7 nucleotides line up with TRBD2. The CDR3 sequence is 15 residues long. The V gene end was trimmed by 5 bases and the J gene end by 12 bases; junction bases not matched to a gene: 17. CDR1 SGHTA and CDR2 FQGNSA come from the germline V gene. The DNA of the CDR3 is TGTGCCAGCAGCATCTCCGGGACTAATGCTGGTACACAGTATTTT. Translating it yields CASSISGTNAGTQYF.

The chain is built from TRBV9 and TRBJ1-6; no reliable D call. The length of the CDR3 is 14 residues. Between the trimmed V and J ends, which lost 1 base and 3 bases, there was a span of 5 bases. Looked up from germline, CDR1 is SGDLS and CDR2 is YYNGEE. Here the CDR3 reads CASSVTDYNSPLHF. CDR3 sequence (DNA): TGTGCCAGCAGCGTAACGGACTATAATTCACCCCTCCACTTT.

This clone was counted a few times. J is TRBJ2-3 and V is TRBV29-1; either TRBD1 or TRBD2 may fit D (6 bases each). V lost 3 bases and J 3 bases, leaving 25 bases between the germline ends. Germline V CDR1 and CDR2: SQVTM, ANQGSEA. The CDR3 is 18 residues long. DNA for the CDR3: TGCAGCGTTGAGTGGTTGGGCGGAGGGGGTCTACGGACAGATACGCAGTATTTT. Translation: CSVEWLGGGGLRTDTQYF.

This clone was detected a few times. CDR3 bases: TGTGCCAGCAGCTTTATTTGGTCCTTGAACACTGAAGCTTTCTTT. This sequence encodes CASSFIWSLNTEAFF. The rearrangement uses TRBV5-4 and TRBJ1-1; no clear D gene. V was shortened by 2 bases and J by 0 bases, with 11 bases between the two germline ends. This CDR3 comprises 15 residues. CDR1 is SGHNT and CDR2 is YYREEE in the germline V gene (reference sequence). Combining the CDR3 with reference TRBV5-4 and TRBJ1-1 gives the whole variable domain ETGVTQSPTHLIKTRGQQVTLRCSSQSGHNTVSWYQQALGQGPQFIFQYYREEENGRGNFPPRFSGLQFPNYSSELNVNALELDDSALYLCASSFIWSLNTEAFFGQGTRLTVV.

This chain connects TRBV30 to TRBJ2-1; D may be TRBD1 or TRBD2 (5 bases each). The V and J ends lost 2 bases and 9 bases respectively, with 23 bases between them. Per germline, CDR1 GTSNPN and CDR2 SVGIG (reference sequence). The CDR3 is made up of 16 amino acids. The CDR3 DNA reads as TGTGCCTGGAGTAAGGGAACCGGGACCAGCGGTGGTGAGCAGTTCTTC. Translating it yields CAWSKGTGTSGGEQFF. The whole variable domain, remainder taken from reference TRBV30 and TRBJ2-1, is SQTIHQWPATLVQPVGSPLSLECTVEGTSNPNLYWYRQAAGRGLQLLFYSVGIGQISSEVPQNLSASRPQDRQFILSSKKLLLSDSGFYLCAWSKGTGTSGGEQFFGPGTRLTVL.

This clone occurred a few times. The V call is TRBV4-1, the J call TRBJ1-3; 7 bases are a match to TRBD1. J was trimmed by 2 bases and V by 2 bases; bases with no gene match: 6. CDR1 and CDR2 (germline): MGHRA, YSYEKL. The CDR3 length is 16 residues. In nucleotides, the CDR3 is TGCGCCAGCAGCCAACCTACAGGGGCCCCTGGAAACACCATATATTTT. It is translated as CASSQPTGAPGNTIYF.

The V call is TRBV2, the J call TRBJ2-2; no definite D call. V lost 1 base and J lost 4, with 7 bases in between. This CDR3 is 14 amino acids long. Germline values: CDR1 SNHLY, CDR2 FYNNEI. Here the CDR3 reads CASSEVGFTGELFF. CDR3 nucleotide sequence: TGTGCCAGCAGTGAAGTGGGTTTCACCGGGGAGCTGTTTTTT.

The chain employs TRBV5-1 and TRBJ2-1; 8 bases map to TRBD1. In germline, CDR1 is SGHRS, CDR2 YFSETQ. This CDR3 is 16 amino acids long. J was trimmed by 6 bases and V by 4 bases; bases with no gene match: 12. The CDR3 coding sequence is TGCGCCAGCAGCCCCCGGGCAGGGGGCGTTAGCAATGAGCAGTTCTTC. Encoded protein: CASSPRAGGVSNEQFF.

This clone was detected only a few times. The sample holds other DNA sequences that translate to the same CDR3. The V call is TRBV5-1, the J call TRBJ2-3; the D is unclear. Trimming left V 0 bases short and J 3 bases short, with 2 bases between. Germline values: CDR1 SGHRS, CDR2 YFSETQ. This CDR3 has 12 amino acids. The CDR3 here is CASSLDTDTQYF. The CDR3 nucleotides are TGCGCCAGCAGCTTGGATACAGATACGCAGTATTTT.

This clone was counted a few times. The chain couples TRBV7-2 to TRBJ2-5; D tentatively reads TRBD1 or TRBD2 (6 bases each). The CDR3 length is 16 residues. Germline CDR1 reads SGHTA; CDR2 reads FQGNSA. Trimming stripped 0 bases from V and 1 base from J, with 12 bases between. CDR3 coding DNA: TGTGCCAGCAGCTTAGCGCGCCGGGGGCCCCAAGAGACCCAGTACTTC. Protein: CASSLARRGPQETQYF. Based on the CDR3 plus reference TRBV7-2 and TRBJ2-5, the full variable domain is GAGVSQSPSNKVTEKGKDVELRCDPISGHTALYWYRQSLGQGLEFLIYFQGNSAPDKSGLPSDRFSAERTGGSVSTLTIQRTQQEDSAVYLCASSLARRGPQETQYFGPGTRLLVL.

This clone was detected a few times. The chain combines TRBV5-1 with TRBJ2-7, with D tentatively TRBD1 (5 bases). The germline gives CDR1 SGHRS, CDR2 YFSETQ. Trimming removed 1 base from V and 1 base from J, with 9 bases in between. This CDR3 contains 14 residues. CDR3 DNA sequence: TGCGCCAGCAGCTTGAATGGGGCATCCTACGAGCAGTACGTC. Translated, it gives CASSLNGASYEQYV.

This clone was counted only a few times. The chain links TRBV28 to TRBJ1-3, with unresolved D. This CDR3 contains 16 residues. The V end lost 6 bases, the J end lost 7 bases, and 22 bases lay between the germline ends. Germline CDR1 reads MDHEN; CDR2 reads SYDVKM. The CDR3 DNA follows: TGTGCCAGCAGCCAAACCCTCGGGAACACGGGGAACACCATATATTTT. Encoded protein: CASSQTLGNTGNTIYF.

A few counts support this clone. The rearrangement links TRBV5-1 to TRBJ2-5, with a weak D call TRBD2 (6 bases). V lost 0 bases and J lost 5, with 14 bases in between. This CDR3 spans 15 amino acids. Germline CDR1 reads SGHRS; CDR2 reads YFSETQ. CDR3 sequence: CASSLGTGVAETQYF. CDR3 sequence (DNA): TGCGCCAGCAGCTTGGGGACGGGAGTCGCCGAGACCCAGTACTTC.

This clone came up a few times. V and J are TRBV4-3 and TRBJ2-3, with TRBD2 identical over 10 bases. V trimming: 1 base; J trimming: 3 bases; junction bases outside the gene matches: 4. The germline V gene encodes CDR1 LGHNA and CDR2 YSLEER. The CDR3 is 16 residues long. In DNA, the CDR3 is TGCGCCAGCAGCCAAGGCCATAGCGGGAGGACAGATACGCAGTATTTT. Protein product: CASSQGHSGRTDTQYF.

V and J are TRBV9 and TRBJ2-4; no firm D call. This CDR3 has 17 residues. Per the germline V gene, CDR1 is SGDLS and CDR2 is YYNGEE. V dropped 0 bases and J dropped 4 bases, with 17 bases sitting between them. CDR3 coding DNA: TGTGCCAGCAGCGTAGACGGGCCAGAAGGGATAAAAAACATTCAGTACTTC. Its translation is CASSVDGPEGIKNIQYF.

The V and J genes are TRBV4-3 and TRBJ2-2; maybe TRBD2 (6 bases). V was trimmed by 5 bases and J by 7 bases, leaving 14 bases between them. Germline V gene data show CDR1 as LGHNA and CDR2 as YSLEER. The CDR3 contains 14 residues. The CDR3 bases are TGCGCCAGCAGCTCGGTCGGGGGTAACGGGGAGCTGTTTTTT. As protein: CASSSVGGNGELFF.

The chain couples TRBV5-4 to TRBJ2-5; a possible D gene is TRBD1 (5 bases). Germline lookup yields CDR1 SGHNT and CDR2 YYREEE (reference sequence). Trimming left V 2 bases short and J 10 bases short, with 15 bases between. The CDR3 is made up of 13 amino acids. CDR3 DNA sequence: TGTGCCAGCAGCTTAGGGCAGGGTCAGATCCAGTACTTC. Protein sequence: CASSLGQGQIQYF.

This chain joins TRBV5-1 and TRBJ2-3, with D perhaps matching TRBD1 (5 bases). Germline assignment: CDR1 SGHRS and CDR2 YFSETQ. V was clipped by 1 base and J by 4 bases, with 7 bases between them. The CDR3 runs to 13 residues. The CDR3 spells CASSLFRADTQYF. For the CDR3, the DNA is TGCGCCAGCAGCTTGTTCAGGGCAGATACGCAGTATTTT.

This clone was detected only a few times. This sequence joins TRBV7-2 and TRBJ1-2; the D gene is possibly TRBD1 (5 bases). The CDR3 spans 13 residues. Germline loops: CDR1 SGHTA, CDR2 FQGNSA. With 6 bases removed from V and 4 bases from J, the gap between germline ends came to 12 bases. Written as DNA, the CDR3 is TGTGCCAGCAGACCACAGGACCGCTATGGCTACACCTTC. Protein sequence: CASRPQDRYGYTF.

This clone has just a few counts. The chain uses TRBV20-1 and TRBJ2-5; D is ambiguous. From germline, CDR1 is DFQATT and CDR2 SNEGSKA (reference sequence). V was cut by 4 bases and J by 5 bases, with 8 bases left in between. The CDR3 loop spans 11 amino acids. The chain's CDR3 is CSANHEETQYF. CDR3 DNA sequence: TGCAGTGCTAATCATGAGGAGACCCAGTACTTC.